Sequencing of this TCR beta chain was carried out in a study of control samples from healthy donors and cancer patients. The CDR3 is 16 residues long. Germline CDR1 LNHNV, CDR2 YYDKDF (reference sequence). V shed 6 bases and J 0 bases; nucleotides not matched to a gene: 7. The table came from immunoSEQ multiplex PCR; TCRdb's copy has only in-frame clones and leaves some out. The sample lists 25,000 to 35,000 clones, approximately 94% occurring once. The chain is built from TRBV15 and TRBJ1-5; 8 nucleotides align to TRBD1. This TCR was recovered from a man in his 60s in good health. Input material: blood. CDR3 DNA sequence: TGTGCCACCAGGAGACAGGGGATCGCTAGCAATCAGCCCCAGCATTTT. Amino acid sequence: CATRRQGIASNQPQHF. The full variable domain, rest sourced from reference TRBV15 and TRBJ1-5, is DAMVIQNPRYQVTQFGKPVTLSCSQTLNHNVMYWYQQKSSQAPKLLFHYYDKDFNNEADTPDNFQSRRPNTSFCFLDIRSPGLGDTAMYLCATRRQGIASNQPQHFGDGTRLSIL.